Shown below are 22 T cell receptor beta chains from a single sample sequenced in a study of blood T cell repertoires in COVID-19 (dated by TCRdb to about 2020). Library preparation was by the immunoSEQ multiplex PCR assay. This immuneACCESS table, as held by TCRdb, lists in-frame sequences with V and J called but not all clones. Of the missing ones, under half trace to an unresolved V gene in checked studies; the others have no known cause. The sample has fewer than 150,000 clones on record, approximately 80% of them singletons. In total, the top ten clones hold approximately 9% of the sample. The sequenced material came from peripheral blood. Receptors were obtained from a woman over 75 in a cohort sampled during active or convalescent COVID-19.

The V gene is TRBV30, the J gene TRBJ1-1; tentatively, D is TRBD1 (6 bases). The CDR3 is made up of 12 amino acids. Germline CDR1 is GTSNPN and CDR2 is SVGIG (reference sequence). Trimming stripped 5 bases from V and 6 bases from J, with 13 bases between. CDR3 in amino acids: CAWETGYAEAFF. Here the CDR3 DNA reads TGTGCCTGGGAAACAGGGTACGCTGAAGCTTTCTTT.

The chain links TRBV11-2 to TRBJ2-3, with D perhaps TRBD2 (5 bases). Germline lookup yields CDR1 SGHAT and CDR2 FQNNGV. Between the trimmed V and J ends, which lost 3 bases and 6 bases, there was a span of 10 bases. The CDR3 length is 13 residues. As DNA, the CDR3 is TGTGCCAGCAGCTTCATGGGGAGTGATACGCAGTATTTT. Its translation: CASSFMGSDTQYF.

V usage is TRBV3-1 (or the pseudogene TRBV3-2) and J usage is TRBJ2-3; tentative D call: TRBD1 (7 bases). Germline V gene sequence: CDR1 LGHDT, CDR2 YNNKEL (reference sequence). The CDR3 loop spans 14 amino acids. With 5 bases removed from V and 5 bases from J, the gap between germline ends came to 14 bases. The CDR3 DNA sequence: TGTGCCAGCAGCGGCAGGGGGGTAAAAGATACGCAGTATTTT. Residues: CASSGRGVKDTQYF.

The CDR3 region is CASSLVGGQGIDEQYF. Written as DNA, the CDR3 is TGTGCCAGCAGCTTGGTGGGGGGACAGGGGATCGACGAGCAGTACTTC. The rearrangement joins TRBV5-6 to TRBJ2-7; 10 positions agree with TRBD1. CDR1 is SGHDT, CDR2 YYEEEE, per germline. The CDR3 spans 16 residues. V was clipped by 0 bases and J by 5 bases; unmatched bases: 8.

The V call is TRBV6-5, the J call TRBJ1-5; no reliable D call. V dropped 2 bases and J dropped 5 bases, with 10 bases sitting between them. The CDR3 is 14 residues long. In germline, CDR1 is MNHEY, CDR2 SVGAGI. The CDR3 DNA is TGTGCCAGCAGTTACGAGGGCCCCCATCAGCCCCAGCATTTT. Translation gives CASSYEGPHQPQHF.

This clone was recorded only once. The V call is TRBV7-3, the J call TRBJ1-6; TRBD1 is a possible D gene (5 bases). CDR1 and CDR2 from the germline V gene are SGHTA and FQGTGA. V gave up 5 bases and J gave up 10 bases, with 18 bases separating them. This CDR3 has 15 amino acids. The CDR3 region is CASSEKSPGNSPLHF. DNA for the CDR3: TGTGCCAGCAGCGAGAAGTCCCCAGGGAACTCACCCCTCCACTTT.

The table lists this clone with a count of one. The V and J genes are TRBV28 and TRBJ2-7, with 10 bases aligning to TRBD1. Germline V CDR1 and CDR2: MDHEN, SYDVKM. The CDR3 totals 15 residues. Losses at the gene ends were 3 bases for V and 4 bases for J; bases not matched to a gene: 6. CDR3 coding DNA: TGTGCCAGCAGTTTCTCGGGACAGGGGAGGTACGAGCAGTACGTC. Encoded protein: CASSFSGQGRYEQYV.

The chain uses TRBV30 and TRBJ1-4, with D possibly being TRBD1 (6 bases). V was pared by 5 bases and J by 8 bases, with 15 bases between. This CDR3 contains 13 residues. Germline-derived CDR1 and CDR2 are GTSNPN and SVGIG (reference sequence). CDR3 in DNA: TGTGCCTGGGCTACACAGGGAGGGGAAAAACTGTTTTTT. This gives the protein CAWATQGGEKLFF.

The CDR3 sequence: CASSGYRGTNSPLHF. In DNA form, the CDR3 reads TGTGCCAGCAGCGGATACAGGGGTACCAATTCACCCCTCCACTTT. The chain carries TRBV7-8 and TRBJ1-6; TRBD1 matches at 7 bases. Germline CDR1 SGHVS, CDR2 FQNEAQ. Germline trimming cut 5 bases from V and 7 bases from J; bases unmatched to any gene: 8. The CDR3 runs to 15 residues.

The chain employs TRBV4-2 and TRBJ2-3; possibly TRBD2 for D (5 bases). From germline, CDR1 is LGHNA and CDR2 YNFKEQ. V dropped 1 base and J dropped 1 base, with 24 bases sitting between them. The CDR3 is made up of 20 amino acids. The CDR3 bases are TGTGCCAGCAGCCAAGCTCTAACTAGAATTTCCGCGAGACGCACAGATACGCAGTATTTT. It specifies CASSQALTRISARRTDTQYF.

V is TRBV4-3 and J is TRBJ2-4; the match to TRBD2 covers 9 bases. The trim removed 0 bases at V and 2 bases at J, leaving 5 bases unmatched. The CDR3 sequence is 17 residues long. Germline assignment: CDR1 LGHNA and CDR2 YSLEER. The CDR3 region has the DNA TGCGCCAGCAGCCAAGATAGCCTAGCGGGGACCAAAAACATTCAGTACTTC. Translating gives CASSQDSLAGTKNIQYF.

The rearrangement uses TRBV11-2 and TRBJ1-5; D is possibly TRBD1 (5 bases). The CDR3 extends over 13 amino acids. Trimming cost V 3 bases and J 7 bases, with 10 bases left between them. Germline loops: CDR1 SGHAT, CDR2 FQNNGV. The DNA of the CDR3 is TGTGCCAGCAGCTTGGGAAGGGGACAGCCCCAGCATTTT. It specifies CASSLGRGQPQHF. The full variable domain, with the rest looked up from reference TRBV11-2 and TRBJ1-5, is EAGVAQSPRYKIIEKRQSVAFWCNPISGHATLYWYQQILGQGPKLLIQFQNNGVVDDSQLPKDRFSAERLKGVDSTLKIQPAKLEDSAVYLCASSLGRGQPQHFGDGTRLSIL.

This rearrangement joins TRBV21-1 to TRBJ1-1; TRBD1 is the table's D call, not checked against the DNA. TRBV21-1 is a pseudogene segment. The CDR3 length is 15 residues. CDR3: CASSNDTGLNTEAFF. DNA for the CDR3: TGTGCCAGCAGCAATGACACAGGTTTGAACACTGAAGCTTTCTTT.

The chain combines TRBV28 with TRBJ1-2; the match to TRBD1 covers 7 bases. Germline V CDR1 and CDR2: MDHEN, SYDVKM. CDR3 length: 14 residues. V was pared by 6 bases and J by 4 bases, with 8 bases of the junction left unmatched. This chain's CDR3 is CASSIGQVVYGYTF. As DNA, the CDR3 is TGTGCCAGCAGCATAGGACAGGTGGTCTATGGCTACACCTTC.

The chain joins TRBV10-3 to TRBJ2-1; 10 positions agree with TRBD2. V shed 0 bases, J shed 8 bases, and the junction held 7 bases outside the gene matches. This CDR3 spans 16 amino acids. CDR1 is ENHRY, CDR2 SYGVKD, per germline. The CDR3 sequence is CAISESASGGLDEQFF. CDR3 nucleotide sequence: TGTGCCATCAGTGAGTCGGCTAGCGGGGGACTCGATGAGCAGTTCTTC.

This clone was counted between two and nine times. J is TRBJ1-3 and V is TRBV2; D gene unclear. Trimming left V 5 bases short and J 8 bases short, with 10 bases between. CDR1 and CDR2 (germline): SNHLY, FYNNEI. This CDR3 has 12 residues. CDR3 bases: TGTGCCAGCAGTCTCAGGCCGGACACCATATATTTT. This encodes CASSLRPDTIYF.

This clone appeared a few times. This rearrangement joins TRBV6-6 to TRBJ2-1, with 9 bases that match TRBD2. CDR3 length: 15 amino acids. Per germline, CDR1 MNHNY and CDR2 SVGAGI (reference sequence). V shed 5 bases, J shed 4 bases, and the junction held 6 bases outside the gene matches. The CDR3 sequence: CASSLGLAGYNEQFF. The DNA of the CDR3 is TGTGCCAGCAGTCTAGGGCTAGCGGGGTACAATGAGCAGTTCTTC.

This clone showed up just a few times. The chain carries TRBV18 and TRBJ1-5; a weak D match, TRBD1 (6 bases). Per germline, CDR1 KGHSH and CDR2 LQKENI. The CDR3 has 14 amino acids. Trimming left V 6 bases short and J 4 bases short, with 13 bases between. The CDR3 loop reads CASSRGQTNQPQHF. For the CDR3, the DNA is TGTGCCAGCTCCAGGGGTCAGACGAATCAGCCCCAGCATTTT.

About this clone itself: This CDR3 is also generated by other DNA sequences in the sample. The genes are TRBV7-2 and TRBJ2-7; the D gene is possibly TRBD2 (7 bases). Germline V lookup: CDR1 SGHTA, CDR2 FQGNSA. Trimming cost V 2 bases and J 2 bases, with 13 bases left between them. This CDR3 is built from 15 residues. DNA of the CDR3: TGTGCCAGCAGCTTAAGTGGGGGGGGCCCCTACGAGCAGTACGTC. It specifies CASSLSGGGPYEQYV.

CDR3 residues: CASSLAAGPYNEQFF. In DNA, the CDR3 is TGTGCCAGCAGCTTAGCCGCGGGACCCTACAATGAGCAGTTCTTC. The rearrangement links TRBV7-7 to TRBJ2-1; D may be TRBD2 (6 bases). The CDR3 is 15 residues long. CDR1 and CDR2 (germline): SSHAT, FNYEAQ (reference sequence). V was pared by 0 bases and J by 2 bases, with 8 bases between. Based on the CDR3 plus reference TRBV7-7 and TRBJ2-1, the full variable domain is GAGVSQSPRYKVTKRGQDVTLRCDPISSHATLYWYQQALGQGPEFLTYFNYEAQPDKSGLPSDRFSAERPEGSISTLTIQRTEQRDSAMYRCASSLAAGPYNEQFFGPGTRLTVL.

The chain couples TRBV19 to TRBJ1-1; the match to TRBD1 covers 8 bases. Germline lookup yields CDR1 LNHDA and CDR2 SQIVND (reference sequence). The CDR3 has 13 residues. Trimming cost V 3 bases and J 4 bases; bases outside gene matches: 1. The CDR3 is CASSIQGATEAFF. CDR3 coding DNA: TGTGCCAGTAGTATTCAGGGGGCCACTGAAGCTTTCTTT.

The rearrangement links TRBV7-8 to TRBJ1-1; possible D gene TRBD1, 6 bases. The CDR3 is made up of 12 amino acids. CDR1 is SGHVS, CDR2 FQNEAQ, per germline. Trimming removed 7 bases at V and 8 bases at J, with 14 bases between. In DNA, the CDR3 is TGTGCCAGCATGACCCGGACAGAGGAAGCTTTCTTT. This codes for CASMTRTEEAFF.